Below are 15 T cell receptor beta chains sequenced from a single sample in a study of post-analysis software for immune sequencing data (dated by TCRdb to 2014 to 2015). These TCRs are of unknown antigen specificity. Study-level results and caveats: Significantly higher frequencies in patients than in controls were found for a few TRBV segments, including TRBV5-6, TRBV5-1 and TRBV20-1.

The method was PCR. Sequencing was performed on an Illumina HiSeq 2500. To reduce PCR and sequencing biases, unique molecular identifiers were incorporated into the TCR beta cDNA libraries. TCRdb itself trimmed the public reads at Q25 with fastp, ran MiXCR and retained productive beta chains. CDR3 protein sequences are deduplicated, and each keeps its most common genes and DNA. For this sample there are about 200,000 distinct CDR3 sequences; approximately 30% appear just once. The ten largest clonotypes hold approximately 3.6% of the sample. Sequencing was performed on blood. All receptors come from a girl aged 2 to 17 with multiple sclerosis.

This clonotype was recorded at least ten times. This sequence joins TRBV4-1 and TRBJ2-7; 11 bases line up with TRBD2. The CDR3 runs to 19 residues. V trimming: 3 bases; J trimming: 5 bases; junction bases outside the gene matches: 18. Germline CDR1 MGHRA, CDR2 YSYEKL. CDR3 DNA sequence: TGCGCCAGCAGCCAGGACAGGCTGAAAACTAGCGGGAGAAGCCACGAGCAGTACTTC. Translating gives CASSQDRLKTSGRSHEQYF.

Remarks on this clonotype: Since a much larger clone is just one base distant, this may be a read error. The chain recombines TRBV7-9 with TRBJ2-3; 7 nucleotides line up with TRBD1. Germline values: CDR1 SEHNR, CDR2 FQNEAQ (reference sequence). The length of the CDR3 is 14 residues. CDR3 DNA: TGTTCCAGCAGCTTTGGACAGGATTTCAACACGCAGTATTTT. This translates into CSSSFGQDFNTQYF. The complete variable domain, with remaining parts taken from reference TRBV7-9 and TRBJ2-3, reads DTGVSQNPRHKITKRGQNVTFRCDPISEHNRLYWYRQTLGQGPEFLTYFQNEAQLEKSRLLSDRFSAERPKGSFSTLEIQRTEQGDSAMYLCSSSFGQDFNTQYFGPGTRLTVL.

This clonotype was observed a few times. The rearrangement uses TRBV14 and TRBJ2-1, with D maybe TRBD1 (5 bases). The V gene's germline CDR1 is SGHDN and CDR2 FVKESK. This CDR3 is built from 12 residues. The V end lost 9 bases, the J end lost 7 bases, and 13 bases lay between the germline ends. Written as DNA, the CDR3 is TGTGCCAGTAGCTTCCAGGGAAATGAGCAGTTCTTC. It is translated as CASSFQGNEQFF.

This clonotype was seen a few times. The DNA of the CDR3 is TGTGCCAGCAGCCTCGCGTCCCGGCTGATGAACACTGAAGCTTTCTTT. The encoded protein is CASSLASRLMNTEAFF. The J gene is TRBJ1-1, the V gene TRBV5-5; unclear D gene. From germline, CDR1 is SGHKS and CDR2 YYEKEE (reference sequence). There are 16 residues in the CDR3. Trimming removed 4 bases at V and 0 bases at J, with 16 bases between.

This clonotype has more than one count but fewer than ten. The CDR3 here is CSVERGTGGLNEQYF. The DNA of the CDR3 is TGCAGCGTTGAGAGGGGGACAGGGGGCTTGAATGAGCAGTACTTC. V is TRBV29-1 and J is TRBJ2-5; 12 positions agree with TRBD1. CDR1 and CDR2 from the germline V gene are SQVTM and ANQGSEA. Trimming removed 3 bases from V and 11 bases from J; junction bases left unmatched: 13. The CDR3 covers 15 residues.

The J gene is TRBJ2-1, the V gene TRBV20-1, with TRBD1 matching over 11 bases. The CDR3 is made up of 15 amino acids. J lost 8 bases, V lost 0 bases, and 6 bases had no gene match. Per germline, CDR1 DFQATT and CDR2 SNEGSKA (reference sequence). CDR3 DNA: TGCAGTGCTAGAGACTCCGGGACAGGGGGGGATGAGCAGTTCTTC. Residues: CSARDSGTGGDEQFF.

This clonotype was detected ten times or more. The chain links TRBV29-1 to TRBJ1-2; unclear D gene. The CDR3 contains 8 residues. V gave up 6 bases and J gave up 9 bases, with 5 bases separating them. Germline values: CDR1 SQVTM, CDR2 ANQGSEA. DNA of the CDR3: TGCAGCGTCGGAAGCTACACCTTC. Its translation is CSVGSYTF.

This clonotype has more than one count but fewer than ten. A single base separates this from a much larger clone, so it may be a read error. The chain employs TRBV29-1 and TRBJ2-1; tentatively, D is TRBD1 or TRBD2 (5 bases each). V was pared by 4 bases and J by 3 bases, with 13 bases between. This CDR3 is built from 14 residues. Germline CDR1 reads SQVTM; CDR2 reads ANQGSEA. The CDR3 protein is CSVVRGGHYNEQFF. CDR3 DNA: TGCAGCGTTGTGAGGGGCGGGCACTACAATGAGCAGTTCTTC.

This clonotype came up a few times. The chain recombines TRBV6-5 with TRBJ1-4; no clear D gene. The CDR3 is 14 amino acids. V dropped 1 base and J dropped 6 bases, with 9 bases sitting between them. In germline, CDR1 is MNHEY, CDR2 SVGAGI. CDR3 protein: CASSYYPYDEKLFF. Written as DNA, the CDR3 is TGTGCCAGCAGTTACTATCCTTACGATGAAAAACTGTTTTTT.

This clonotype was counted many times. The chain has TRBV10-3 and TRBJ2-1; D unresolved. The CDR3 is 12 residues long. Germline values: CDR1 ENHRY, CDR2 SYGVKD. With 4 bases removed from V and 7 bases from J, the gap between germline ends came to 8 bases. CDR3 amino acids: CAISGRWNEQFF. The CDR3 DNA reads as TGTGCCATCAGTGGCCGGTGGAATGAGCAGTTCTTC.

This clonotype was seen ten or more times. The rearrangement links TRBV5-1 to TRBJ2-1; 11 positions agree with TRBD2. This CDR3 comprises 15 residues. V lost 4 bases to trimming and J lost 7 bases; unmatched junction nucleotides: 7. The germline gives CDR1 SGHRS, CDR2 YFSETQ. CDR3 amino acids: CASSLSGGATNEQFF. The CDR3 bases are TGCGCCAGCAGCCTTAGCGGGGGGGCCACAAATGAGCAGTTCTTC.

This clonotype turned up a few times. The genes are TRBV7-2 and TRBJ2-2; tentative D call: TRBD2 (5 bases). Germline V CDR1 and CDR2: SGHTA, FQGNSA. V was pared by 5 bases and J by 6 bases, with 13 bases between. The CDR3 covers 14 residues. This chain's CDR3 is CASSRGLGAGELFF. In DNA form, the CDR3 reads TGTGCCAGCAGCCGGGGTCTTGGGGCCGGGGAGCTGTTTTTT.

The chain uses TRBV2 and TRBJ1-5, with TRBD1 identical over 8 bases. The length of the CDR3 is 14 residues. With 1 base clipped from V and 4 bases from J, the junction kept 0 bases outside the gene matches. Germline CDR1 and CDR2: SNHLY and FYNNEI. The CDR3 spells CASSEGTGNQPQHF. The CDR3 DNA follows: TGTGCCAGCAGTGAAGGGACAGGGAATCAGCCCCAGCATTTT.

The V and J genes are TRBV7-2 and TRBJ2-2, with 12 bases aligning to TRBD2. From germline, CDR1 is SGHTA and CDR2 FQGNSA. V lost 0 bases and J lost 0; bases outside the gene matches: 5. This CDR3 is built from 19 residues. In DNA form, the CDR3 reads TGTGCCAGCAGCTTAGCTTTGACTAGCGGGGGCGCGAACACCGGGGAGCTGTTTTTT. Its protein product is CASSLALTSGGANTGELFF.

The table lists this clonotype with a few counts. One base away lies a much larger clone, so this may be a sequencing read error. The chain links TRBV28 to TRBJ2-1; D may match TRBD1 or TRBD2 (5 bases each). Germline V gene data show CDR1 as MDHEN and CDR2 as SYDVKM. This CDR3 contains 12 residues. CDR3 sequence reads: CASRTGRDERFF. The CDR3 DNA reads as TGTGCCAGCAGGACCGGTAGGGACGAGCGGTTCTTC.